These 7 T cell receptor beta chains share one sample of origin, sequenced in a study of blood T cell repertoires in COVID-19. TCRdb keeps only in-frame clones here, not all; method: immunoSEQ multiplex PCR. The sample contains approximately 97,000 clones, roughly 81% of which appear only once. What was sequenced was peripheral blood. These receptors all stem from a man aged 35 to 55 with active or convalescent COVID-19.

The count of this clone is one. The chain recombines TRBV19 with TRBJ1-2; 7 positions match TRBD1. With V trimmed by 2 bases and J by 4 bases, 13 bases remained unmatched. The CDR3 runs 17 residues. Germline V gene lookup returns CDR1 LNHDA and CDR2 SQIVND (reference sequence). Here the CDR3 DNA reads TGTGCCAGTAGTATACTGAGTAAGGGACAGCAGGTCTATGGCTACACCTTC. It translates to CASSILSKGQQVYGYTF.

V is TRBV6-5 and J is TRBJ2-6; a possible D gene is TRBD2 (6 bases). This CDR3 spans 14 amino acids. The germline V gene encodes CDR1 MNHEY and CDR2 SVGAGI. Trimming stripped 6 bases from V and 4 bases from J, with 10 bases between. The CDR3 reads CASRRGSGANVLTF. The DNA for the CDR3 is TGTGCCAGCAGACGGGGGTCCGGGGCCAACGTCCTGACTTTC.

The rearrangement uses TRBV3-1 (or the pseudogene TRBV3-2) and TRBJ2-7; D call uncertain. Germline V gene lookup returns CDR1 LGHDT and CDR2 YNNKEL (reference sequence). The V gene lost 2 bases and the J gene lost 2 bases, with 10 bases spanning the gap. The CDR3 consists of 14 residues. This CDR3 is CASSQQASTYEQYF. CDR3 nucleotide sequence: TGTGCCAGCAGCCAACAGGCCTCTACCTACGAGCAGTACTTC.

The chain links TRBV19 to TRBJ2-2; 7 positions agree with TRBD2. Germline V gene lookup returns CDR1 LNHDA and CDR2 SQIVND (reference sequence). CDR3 size: 18 residues. After removal of 3 bases from V and 7 bases from J, the junction contained 17 bases not matched to a gene. The CDR3 region has the DNA TGTGCCAGTAGTATGGGCTGGAGGGCTGCGCCGGGGGGCGGGGAGCTGTTTTTT. This gives the protein CASSMGWRAAPGGGELFF.

The J gene is TRBJ2-1, the V gene TRBV7-9; 7 bases agree with TRBD1. The CDR3 spans 13 residues. The V gene's germline CDR1 is SEHNR and CDR2 FQNEAQ (reference sequence). The V segment lost 1 base and the J segment 8 bases; nucleotides outside the gene matches: 2. Here the CDR3 DNA reads TGTGCCAGCAGCTTAGGACAGGGTCATGAGCAGTTCTTC. Translation: CASSLGQGHEQFF.

V gene TRBV27 combines with J gene TRBJ2-7, with 8 bases lining up with TRBD2. V trimming: 5 bases; J trimming: 5 bases; junction bases outside the gene matches: 11. CDR3 length equals 15 residues. Germline-derived CDR1 and CDR2 are MNHEY and SMNVEV (reference sequence). The CDR3 here is CASSTISGVADEQYF. CDR3 nucleotides: TGTGCCAGCAGTACGATTAGCGGGGTTGCCGACGAGCAGTACTTC.

This clone was detected only once. The rearrangement uses TRBV7-3 and TRBJ2-2; the D gene is possibly TRBD1 (5 bases). V was cut by 4 bases and J by 8 bases, with 14 bases left in between. From germline, CDR1 is SGHTA and CDR2 FQGTGA. The CDR3 has 14 residues. This CDR3 is CASSSQPGQGELFF. For the CDR3, the DNA is TGTGCCAGCAGCTCACAACCCGGACAAGGGGAGCTGTTTTTT.